This T cell receptor beta chain was identified during a study of shared clonotypes between healthy human individuals. The split of CD4+ cells yielded CD45RA+ naive and CD45RA-negative memory subsets. Using immunoSEQ multiplex PCR, the repertoire was profiled, and TCRdb retains in-frame clones only, with some absent. The sample holds over a million clones; about four fifths are singletons and the top ten take roughly 0.61%. Regarding this clone: Other DNA sequences in the same sample also yield this CDR3.

CDR1 is LNHDA, CDR2 SQIVND, per germline (reference sequence). The CDR3 is 12 residues long. Trimming pared 4 bases from V and 7 bases from J, leaving 9 bases between. The TCR was taken from a man aged 18 to 30 in good health. Some clones in this sample may be carry-over from other donors' samples. The chain joins TRBV19 to TRBJ2-3; the D gene is possibly TRBD1 (6 bases). Sequenced material: memory CD4+ T cells from PBMCs. Subset specified: CD45RA-negative fraction. CDR3 nucleotide sequence: TGTGCCAGTAGTACACAGGGTTATACGCAGTATTTT. Translating it yields CASSTQGYTQYF.